The sequence of this T cell receptor (beta chain) was determined in a study of Ad26.COV2.S vaccination and SARS-CoV-2 variants. Study-level background: A COV1001 Ad26.COV2.S trial-arm participant provided the sample.

Noted treatment: about 20 received Ad26.COV2.S at low or high dose, single or two shots; about five received placebo; per-sample allocation not given. Vaccine and placebo recipients were sampled on day 63 after the first injection. Method: immunoSEQ multiplex PCR; TCRdb's copy keeps in-frame clones and lacks some. The sample records roughly 400,000 clones, 92% being singletons. Germline V gene sequence: CDR1 LNHDA, CDR2 SQIVND (reference sequence). The CDR3 contains 13 residues. The V gene end was trimmed by 5 bases and the J gene end by 5 bases; junction bases not matched to a gene: 4. This TCR came from a person between 18 and 65 years old who received the Ad26.COV2.S COVID-19 vaccine or a placebo. This sequence joins TRBV19 and TRBJ2-7, with 9 bases that match TRBD1. Source: peripheral blood, taken in a trial of Ad26.COV2.S vaccine versus placebo. CDR3 DNA: TGTGCCAGTAGTGATCGGACAGGGGACGAGCAGTACTTC. This gives the protein CASSDRTGDEQYF. Filled out from reference TRBV19 and TRBJ2-7, the complete variable domain reads DGGITQSPKYLFRKEGQNVTLSCEQNLNHDAMYWYRQDPGQGLRLIYYSQIVNDFQKGDIAEGYSVSREKKESFPLTVTSAQKNPTAFYLCASSDRTGDEQYFGPGTRLTVT.